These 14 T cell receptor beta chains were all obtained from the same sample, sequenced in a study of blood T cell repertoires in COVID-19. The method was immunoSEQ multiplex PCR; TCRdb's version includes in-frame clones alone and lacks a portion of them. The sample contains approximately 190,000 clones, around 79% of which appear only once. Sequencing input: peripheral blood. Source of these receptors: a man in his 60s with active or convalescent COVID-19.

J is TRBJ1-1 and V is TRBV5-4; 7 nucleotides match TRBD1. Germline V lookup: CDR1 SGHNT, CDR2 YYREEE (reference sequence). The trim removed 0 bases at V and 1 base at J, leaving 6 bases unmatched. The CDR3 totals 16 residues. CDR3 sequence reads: CASSLGLAGGNTEAFF. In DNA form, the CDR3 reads TGTGCCAGCAGCTTGGGGCTGGCAGGGGGGAACACTGAAGCTTTCTTT.

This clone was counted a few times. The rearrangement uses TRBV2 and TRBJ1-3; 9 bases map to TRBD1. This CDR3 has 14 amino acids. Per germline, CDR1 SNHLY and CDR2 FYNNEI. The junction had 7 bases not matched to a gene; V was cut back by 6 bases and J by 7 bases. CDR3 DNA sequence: TGTGCCAGCAGCCCCCGGGACAGGGCGAACACCATATATTTT. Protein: CASSPRDRANTIYF.

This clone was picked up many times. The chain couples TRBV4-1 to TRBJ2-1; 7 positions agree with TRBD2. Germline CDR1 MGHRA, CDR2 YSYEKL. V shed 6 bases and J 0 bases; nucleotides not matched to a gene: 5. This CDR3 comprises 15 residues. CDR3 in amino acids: CASRLAESSYNEQFF. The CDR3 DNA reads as TGCGCCAGCAGGCTAGCGGAGAGCTCCTACAATGAGCAGTTCTTC.

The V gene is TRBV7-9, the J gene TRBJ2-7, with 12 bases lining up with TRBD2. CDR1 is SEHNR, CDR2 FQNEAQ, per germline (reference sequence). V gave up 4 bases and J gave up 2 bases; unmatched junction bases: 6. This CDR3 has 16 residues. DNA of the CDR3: TGTGCCAGCAGCTCAAGACTAGCGGGAGCACCCTACGAGCAGTACTTC. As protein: CASSSRLAGAPYEQYF.

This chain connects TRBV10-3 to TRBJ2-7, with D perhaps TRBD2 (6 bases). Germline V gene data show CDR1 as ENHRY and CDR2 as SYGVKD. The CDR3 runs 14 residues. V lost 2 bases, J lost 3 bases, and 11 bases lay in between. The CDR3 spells CAISEVLADYEQYF. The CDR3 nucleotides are TGTGCCATCAGTGAGGTCTTAGCGGACTACGAGCAGTACTTC.

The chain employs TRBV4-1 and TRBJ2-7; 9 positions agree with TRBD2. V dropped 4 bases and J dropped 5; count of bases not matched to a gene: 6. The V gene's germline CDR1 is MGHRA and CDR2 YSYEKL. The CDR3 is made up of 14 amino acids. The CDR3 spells CASSLAGGPHEQYF. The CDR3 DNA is TGCGCCAGCAGCCTGGCGGGAGGGCCCCACGAGCAGTACTTC.

CDR3 in DNA: TGTGCCAGTGGCACAGGGGCGGGTTGGACTGAAGCTTTCTTT. It codes for CASGTGAGWTEAFF. The chain links TRBV27 to TRBJ1-1; 7 positions match TRBD1. The CDR3 loop spans 14 amino acids. From germline, CDR1 is MNHEY and CDR2 SMNVEV (reference sequence). The V segment lost 9 bases and the J segment 5 bases; nucleotides outside the gene matches: 12.

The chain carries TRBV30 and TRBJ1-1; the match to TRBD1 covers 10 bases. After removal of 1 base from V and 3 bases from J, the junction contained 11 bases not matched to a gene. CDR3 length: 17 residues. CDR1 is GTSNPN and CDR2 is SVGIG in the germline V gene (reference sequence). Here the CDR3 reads CAWSAGSRDRGHTEAFF. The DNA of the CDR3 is TGTGCCTGGAGTGCCGGGTCCCGGGACAGGGGCCACACTGAAGCTTTCTTT. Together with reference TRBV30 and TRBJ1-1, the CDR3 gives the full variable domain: SQTIHQWPATLVQPVGSPLSLECTVEGTSNPNLYWYRQAAGRGLQLLFYSVGIGQISSEVPQNLSASRPQDRQFILSSKKLLLSDSGFYLCAWSAGSRDRGHTEAFFGQGTRLTVV.

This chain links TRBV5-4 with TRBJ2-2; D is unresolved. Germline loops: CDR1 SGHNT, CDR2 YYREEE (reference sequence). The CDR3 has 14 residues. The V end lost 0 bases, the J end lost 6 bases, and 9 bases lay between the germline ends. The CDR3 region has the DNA TGTGCCAGCAGCTTGGCTGCGAGTTCCGGGGAGCTGTTTTTT. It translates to CASSLAASSGELFF. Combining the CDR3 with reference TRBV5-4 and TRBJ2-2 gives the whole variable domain ETGVTQSPTHLIKTRGQQVTLRCSSQSGHNTVSWYQQALGQGPQFIFQYYREEENGRGNFPPRFSGLQFPNYSSELNVNALELDDSALYLCASSLAASSGELFFGEGSRLTVL.

The chain's CDR3 is CASSSGQFNQPQHF. The CDR3 DNA is TGTGCCAGCAGCTCCGGACAGTTTAATCAGCCCCAGCATTTT. This chain uses TRBV7-8 with TRBJ1-5, with D possibly TRBD1 on 6 matching bases. Germline V CDR1 and CDR2: SGHVS, FQNEAQ. This CDR3 comprises 14 residues. The V gene lost 4 bases and the J gene lost 4 bases, with 11 bases spanning the gap.

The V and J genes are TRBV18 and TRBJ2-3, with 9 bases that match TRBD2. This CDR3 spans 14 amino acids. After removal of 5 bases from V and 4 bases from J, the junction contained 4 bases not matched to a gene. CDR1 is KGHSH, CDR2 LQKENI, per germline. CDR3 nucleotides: TGTGCCAGCTCATTCGCGGGAGGGCCAGATACGCAGTATTTT. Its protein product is CASSFAGGPDTQYF.

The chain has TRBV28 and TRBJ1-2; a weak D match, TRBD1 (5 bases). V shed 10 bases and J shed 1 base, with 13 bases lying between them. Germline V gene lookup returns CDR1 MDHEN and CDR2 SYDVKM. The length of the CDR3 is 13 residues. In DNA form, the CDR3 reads TGTGCCACCGAGACAGCCCGTAACTATGGCTACACCTTC. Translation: CATETARNYGYTF.

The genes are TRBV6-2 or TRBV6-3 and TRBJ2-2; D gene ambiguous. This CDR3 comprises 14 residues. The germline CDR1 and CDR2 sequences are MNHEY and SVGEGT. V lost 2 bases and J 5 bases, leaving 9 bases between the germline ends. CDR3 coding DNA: TGTGCCAGCAGTTACCCTACCAGGACCGGGGAGCTGTTTTTT. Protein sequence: CASSYPTRTGELFF.

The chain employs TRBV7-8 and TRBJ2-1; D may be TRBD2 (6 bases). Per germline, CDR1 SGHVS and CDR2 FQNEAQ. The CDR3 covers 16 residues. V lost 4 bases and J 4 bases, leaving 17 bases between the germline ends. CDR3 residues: CASSSARWAGYNEQFF. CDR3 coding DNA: TGTGCCAGCAGCTCCGCGAGGTGGGCGGGGTACAATGAGCAGTTCTTC.